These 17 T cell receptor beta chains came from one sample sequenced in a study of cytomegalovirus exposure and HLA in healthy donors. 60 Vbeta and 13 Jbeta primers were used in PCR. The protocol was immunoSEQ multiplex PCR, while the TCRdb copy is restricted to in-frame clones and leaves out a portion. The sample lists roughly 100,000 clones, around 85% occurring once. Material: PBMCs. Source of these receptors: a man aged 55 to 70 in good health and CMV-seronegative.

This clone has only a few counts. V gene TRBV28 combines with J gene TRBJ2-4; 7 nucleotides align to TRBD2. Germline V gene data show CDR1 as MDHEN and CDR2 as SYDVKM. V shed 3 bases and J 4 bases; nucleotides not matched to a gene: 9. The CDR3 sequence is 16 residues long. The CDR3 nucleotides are TGTGCCAGCAGTTTGTCGAGCGGGGTGCTTAAAAACATTCAGTACTTC. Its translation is CASSLSSGVLKNIQYF.

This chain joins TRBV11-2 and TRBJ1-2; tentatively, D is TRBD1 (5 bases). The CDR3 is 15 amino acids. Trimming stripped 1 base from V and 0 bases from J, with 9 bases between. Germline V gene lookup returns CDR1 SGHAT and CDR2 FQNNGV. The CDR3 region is CASSLVAGSNYGYTF. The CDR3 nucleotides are TGTGCCAGCAGCTTAGTGGCAGGGTCTAACTATGGCTACACCTTC.

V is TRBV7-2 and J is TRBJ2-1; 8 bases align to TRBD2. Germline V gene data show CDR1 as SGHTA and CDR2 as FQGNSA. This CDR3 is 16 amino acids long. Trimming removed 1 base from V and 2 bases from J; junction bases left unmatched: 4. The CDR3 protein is CASSLGPGLAYNEQFF. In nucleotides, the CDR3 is TGTGCCAGCAGCTTAGGACCGGGACTAGCCTACAATGAGCAGTTCTTC.

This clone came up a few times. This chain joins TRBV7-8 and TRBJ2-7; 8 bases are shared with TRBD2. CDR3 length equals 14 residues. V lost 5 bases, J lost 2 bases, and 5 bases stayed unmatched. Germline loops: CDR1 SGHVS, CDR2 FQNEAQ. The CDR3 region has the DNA TGTGCCAGCAGCAACGGGGGGGCTACCTACGAGCAGTACTTC. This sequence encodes CASSNGGATYEQYF.

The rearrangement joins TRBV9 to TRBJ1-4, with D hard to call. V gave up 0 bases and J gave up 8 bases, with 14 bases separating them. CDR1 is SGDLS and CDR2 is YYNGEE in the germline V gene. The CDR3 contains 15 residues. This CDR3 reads CASSVGVRSQEKLFF. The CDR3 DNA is TGTGCCAGCAGCGTAGGTGTCAGGTCTCAGGAAAAACTGTTTTTT.

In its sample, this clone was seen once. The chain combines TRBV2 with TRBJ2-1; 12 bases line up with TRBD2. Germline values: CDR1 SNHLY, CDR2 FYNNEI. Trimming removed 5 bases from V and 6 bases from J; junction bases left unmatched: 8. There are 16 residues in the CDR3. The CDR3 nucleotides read TGTGCCAGCAGTAATCTAGCGGGGGGGCGGGGCAATGAGCAGTTCTTC. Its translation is CASSNLAGGRGNEQFF.

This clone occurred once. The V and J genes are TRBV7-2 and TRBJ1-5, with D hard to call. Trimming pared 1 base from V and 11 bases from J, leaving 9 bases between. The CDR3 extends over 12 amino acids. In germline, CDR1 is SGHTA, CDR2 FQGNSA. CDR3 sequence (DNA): TGTGCCAGCAGCTTAGTAGACACCTCCCAGCATTTT. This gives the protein CASSLVDTSQHF.

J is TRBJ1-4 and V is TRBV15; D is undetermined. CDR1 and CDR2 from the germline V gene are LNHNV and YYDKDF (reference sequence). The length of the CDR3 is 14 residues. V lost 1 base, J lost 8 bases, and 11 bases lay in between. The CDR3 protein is CATSRARKQEKLFF. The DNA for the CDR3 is TGTGCCACCAGCAGAGCCAGGAAGCAGGAAAAACTGTTTTTT.

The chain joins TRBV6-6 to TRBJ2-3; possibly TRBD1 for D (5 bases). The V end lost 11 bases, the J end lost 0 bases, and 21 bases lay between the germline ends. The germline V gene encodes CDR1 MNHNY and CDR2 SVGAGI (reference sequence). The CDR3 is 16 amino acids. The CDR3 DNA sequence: TGTGCCGGACGTTTGTTCCGCAGGGTTAGCACAGATACGCAGTATTTT. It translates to CAGRLFRRVSTDTQYF.

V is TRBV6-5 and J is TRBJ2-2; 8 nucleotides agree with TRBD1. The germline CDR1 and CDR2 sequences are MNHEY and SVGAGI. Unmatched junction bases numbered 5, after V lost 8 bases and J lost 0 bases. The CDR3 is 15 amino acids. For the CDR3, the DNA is TGTGCCAGCCGGGGACAGGTCGCGAACACCGGGGAGCTGTTTTTT. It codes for CASRGQVANTGELFF.

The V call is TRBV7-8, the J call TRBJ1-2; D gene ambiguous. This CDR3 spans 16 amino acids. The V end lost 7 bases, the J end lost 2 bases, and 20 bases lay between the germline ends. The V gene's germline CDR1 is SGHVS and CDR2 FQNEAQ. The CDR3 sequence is CASTLTGNVWNYGYTF. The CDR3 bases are TGTGCCAGCACCCTTACGGGGAATGTGTGGAACTATGGCTACACCTTC.

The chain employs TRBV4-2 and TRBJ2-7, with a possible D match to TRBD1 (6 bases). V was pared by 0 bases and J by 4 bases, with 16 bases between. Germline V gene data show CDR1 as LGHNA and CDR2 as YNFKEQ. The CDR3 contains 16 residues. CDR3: CASSQDESRGSYEQYF. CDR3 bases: TGTGCCAGCAGCCAAGATGAGAGCAGGGGCTCTTACGAGCAGTACTTC.

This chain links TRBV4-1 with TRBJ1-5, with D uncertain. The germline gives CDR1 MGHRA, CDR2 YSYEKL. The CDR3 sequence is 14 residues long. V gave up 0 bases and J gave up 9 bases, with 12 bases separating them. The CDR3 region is CASSQDEAGRPQHF. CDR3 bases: TGCGCCAGCAGCCAAGATGAGGCCGGAAGGCCCCAGCATTTT.

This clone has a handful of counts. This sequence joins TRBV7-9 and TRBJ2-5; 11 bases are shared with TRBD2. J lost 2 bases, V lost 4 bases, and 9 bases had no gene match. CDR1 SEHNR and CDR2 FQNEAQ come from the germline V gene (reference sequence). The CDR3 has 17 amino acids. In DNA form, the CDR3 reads TGTGCCAGCAGCTCCCCGCTCCGGACTAGCGGGCAAGAGACCCAGTACTTC. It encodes CASSSPLRTSGQETQYF.

The CDR3 region has the DNA TGTGCCATCAGTTCGGGGAGGGGGGGAGGTCAAGAGACCCAGTACTTC. Translation gives CAISSGRGGGQETQYF. The chain combines TRBV10-3 with TRBJ2-5; tentative D call: TRBD2 (7 bases). Germline CDR1 reads ENHRY; CDR2 reads SYGVKD. Trimming took 5 bases from V and 2 from J, leaving 18 bases between them. The length of the CDR3 is 16 residues.

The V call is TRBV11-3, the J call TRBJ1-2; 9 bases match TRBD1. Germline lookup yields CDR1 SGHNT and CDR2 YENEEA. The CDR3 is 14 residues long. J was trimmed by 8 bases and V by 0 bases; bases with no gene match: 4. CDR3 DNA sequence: TGTGCCAGCAGCTTAGATGGGACAGGGTCCGGCTACACCTTC. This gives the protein CASSLDGTGSGYTF.

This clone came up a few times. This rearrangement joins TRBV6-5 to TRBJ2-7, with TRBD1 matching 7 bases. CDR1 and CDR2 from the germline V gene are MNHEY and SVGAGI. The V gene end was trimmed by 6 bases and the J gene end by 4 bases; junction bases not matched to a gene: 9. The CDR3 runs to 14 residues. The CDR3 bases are TGTGCCAGCAGGAAGGGACAGATGACTTACGAGCAGTACTTC. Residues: CASRKGQMTYEQYF.